The 18 T cell receptor beta chains presented below share a single source sample, sequenced in a study of blood T cell repertoires in COVID-19. Clones were sequenced by immunoSEQ multiplex PCR, and TCRdb holds only the in-frame ones, with some missing. The data show some 250,000 clones, around 87% seen once. Sequenced sample: PBMCs or T cells enriched from blood (not recorded which). The receptors shown here come from a woman aged 40 to 50 with acute COVID-19.

The V call is TRBV9, the J call TRBJ1-2; 7 positions match TRBD1. Germline V gives CDR1 SGDLS, CDR2 YYNGEE. With 1 base clipped from V and 2 bases from J, the junction kept 5 bases outside the gene matches. The CDR3 loop spans 15 amino acids. CDR3 amino acids: CASSVTLTGNYGYTF. The DNA of the CDR3 is TGTGCCAGCAGCGTAACATTGACAGGGAACTATGGCTACACCTTC.

This chain connects TRBV19 to TRBJ1-6; weak D call: TRBD1 (6 bases). This CDR3 region has 15 residues. Trimming removed 4 bases from V and 7 bases from J, with 14 bases in between. Germline CDR1 LNHDA, CDR2 SQIVND (reference sequence). The DNA for the CDR3 is TGTGCCAGTAGTAGCCTAACAGGGTCCAATTCACCCCTCCACTTT. This translates into CASSSLTGSNSPLHF.

This clone occurred once. The chain carries TRBV7-8 and TRBJ2-1, with 8 bases matching TRBD1. With V trimmed by 5 bases and J by 8 bases, 8 bases remained unmatched. Germline V gives CDR1 SGHVS, CDR2 FQNEAQ. The CDR3 is made up of 14 amino acids. The CDR3 nucleotides are TGTGCCAGCAGCCGGACAGGGAGCTCGGATGAGCAGTTCTTC. It encodes CASSRTGSSDEQFF.

The chain is built from TRBV7-6 and TRBJ1-5, with D possibly matching TRBD1 (6 bases). V lost 4 bases to trimming and J lost 0 bases, with 13 bases between them. Per germline, CDR1 SGHVS and CDR2 FNYEAQ. The CDR3 sequence is 16 residues long. In nucleotides, the CDR3 is TGTGCCAGCAGCTCTCAGGGGATTTATAGCAATCAGCCCCAGCATTTT. Its translation is CASSSQGIYSNQPQHF.

The gene calls are TRBV7-9 and TRBJ2-7, with 9 bases that match TRBD1. The CDR3 runs to 14 residues. V lost 5 bases and J lost 4; bases outside the gene matches: 6. The germline gives CDR1 SEHNR, CDR2 FQNEAQ (reference sequence). The CDR3 DNA follows: TGTGCCAGCAGCAGCCGGGACAGGGCTTACGAGCAGTACTTC. Encoded protein: CASSSRDRAYEQYF.

This clone appeared once. This chain uses TRBV7-6 with TRBJ2-5, with D maybe TRBD1 (5 bases). The germline gives CDR1 SGHVS, CDR2 FNYEAQ. The V and J ends lost 5 bases and 4 bases respectively, with 8 bases between them. There are 12 residues in the CDR3. CDR3 sequence reads: CASSAGSETQYF. In nucleotides, the CDR3 is TGTGCCAGCAGCGCAGGGTCAGAGACCCAGTACTTC. The variable domain in full, completed from reference TRBV7-6 and TRBJ2-5, reads GAGVSQSPRYKVTKRGQDVALRCDPISGHVSLYWYRQALGQGPEFLTYFNYEAQQDKSGLPNDRFSAERPEGSISTLTIQRTEQRDSAMYRCASSAGSETQYFGPGTRLLVL.

This chain connects TRBV27 to TRBJ1-3; 7 nucleotides agree with TRBD1. CDR1 is MNHEY and CDR2 is SMNVEV in the germline V gene (reference sequence). This CDR3 is 16 amino acids long. V shed 5 bases and J 4 bases; nucleotides not matched to a gene: 11. DNA for the CDR3: TGTGCCAGCAGTCCCTACAGGGGACGTGGCGGAAACACCATATATTTT. Its protein is CASSPYRGRGGNTIYF.

The chain has TRBV13 and TRBJ1-3, with TRBD1 identical over 7 bases. CDR3 length: 13 amino acids. CDR1 is PRHDT and CDR2 is FYEKMQ in the germline V gene (reference sequence). The V gene end was trimmed by 4 bases and the J gene end by 6 bases; junction bases not matched to a gene: 3. CDR3 protein: CASSSRGENTIYF. The CDR3 DNA reads TGTGCCAGCAGCTCCAGGGGGGAAAACACCATATATTTT.

The chain has TRBV29-1 and TRBJ2-7; 7 nucleotides line up with TRBD2. CDR1 and CDR2 from the germline V gene are SQVTM and ANQGSEA. Unmatched junction bases numbered 9, after V lost 4 bases and J lost 6 bases. CDR3 length: 13 amino acids. This CDR3 is CSVGATSEGEQYF. The CDR3 DNA reads as TGCAGCGTTGGGGCAACTAGCGAAGGCGAGCAGTACTTC.

The chain uses TRBV28 and TRBJ1-5; TRBD1 matches at 8 bases. Germline trimming cut 5 bases from V and 7 bases from J; bases unmatched to any gene: 4. Germline values: CDR1 MDHEN, CDR2 SYDVKM. The CDR3 extends over 13 amino acids. CDR3 coding DNA: TGTGCCAGCAGTGAGACAGGGGTCCAGCCCCAGCATTTT. It is translated as CASSETGVQPQHF.

The chain joins TRBV5-5 to TRBJ1-6; D uncertain. Germline-derived CDR1 and CDR2 are SGHKS and YYEKEE (reference sequence). The CDR3 runs 16 residues. V was cut by 1 base and J by 2 bases, with 10 bases left in between. CDR3 region: CASSLSGRAYNSPLHF. DNA of the CDR3: TGTGCCAGCAGCTTGTCCGGGAGGGCCTATAATTCACCCCTCCACTTT.

Concerning this clone: The junction departs from the called germline gene at one end, perhaps through a read error. The CDR3 region has the DNA TGTGCCAGCAACTTAGGTTACAGGGACTATGGCTACACCTTC. Translation: CASNLGYRDYGYTF. V is TRBV7-9 and J is TRBJ1-2, with D perhaps TRBD1 (6 bases). CDR3 length equals 14 residues. Germline CDR1 and CDR2: SEHNR and FQNEAQ (reference sequence).

CDR3 bases: TGTGCCATCGACGGAGAGGGGGCCTCCTACGAGCAGTACTTC. Protein sequence: CAIDGEGASYEQYF. This chain links TRBV2 with TRBJ2-7; 7 bases agree with TRBD1. The CDR3 extends over 14 amino acids. V lost 10 bases to trimming and J lost 0 bases; unmatched junction nucleotides: 9. Germline CDR1 reads SNHLY; CDR2 reads FYNNEI.

The chain carries TRBV6-5 and TRBJ2-5; D uncertain. This CDR3 spans 11 amino acids. The V gene's germline CDR1 is MNHEY and CDR2 SVGAGI. The ends were cut back, 4 bases at V and 5 bases at J, with 5 bases in the middle. In nucleotides, the CDR3 is TGTGCCAGCAGTTCCCCGGAGACCCAGTACTTC. This gives the protein CASSSPETQYF.

The count of this clone is one. V and J are TRBV25-1 and TRBJ2-2, with 8 bases aligning to TRBD2. V trimming: 2 bases; J trimming: 6 bases; junction bases outside the gene matches: 5. Germline values: CDR1 MGHDK, CDR2 SYGVNS. This CDR3 has 15 residues. In DNA, the CDR3 is TGTGCCAGCAGTGAAGGGACTAGAACCGCCGGGGAGCTGTTTTTT. Translation: CASSEGTRTAGELFF.

The chain has TRBV12-5 and TRBJ2-2, with 7 nucleotides matching TRBD2. CDR3 size: 15 residues. CDR1 is LGHNT and CDR2 is FRNRAP in the germline V gene. V gave up 1 base and J gave up 6 bases; unmatched junction bases: 5. The CDR3 is CASGLGQAGPGELFF. CDR3 sequence (DNA): TGTGCTAGTGGTTTGGGCCAAGCGGGGCCCGGGGAGCTGTTTTTT.

The V call is TRBV6-5, the J call TRBJ1-1, with a tentative D call TRBD1 (5 bases). The germline V gene encodes CDR1 MNHEY and CDR2 SVGAGI. The CDR3 is 15 residues long. Trimming took 0 bases from V and 4 from J, leaving 12 bases between them. Here the CDR3 DNA reads TGTGCCAGCAGTTACTCGACAGCCTTGGGCACTGAAGCTTTCTTT. This translates into CASSYSTALGTEAFF.

V and J are TRBV7-9 and TRBJ1-3; possible D gene TRBD1, 5 bases. CDR1 SEHNR and CDR2 FQNEAQ come from the germline V gene (reference sequence). This CDR3 is built from 14 residues. V dropped 2 bases and J dropped 4 bases, with 9 bases sitting between them. The CDR3 loop is CASSLSQGGNTIYF. CDR3 DNA: TGTGCCAGCAGCTTATCCCAGGGAGGAAACACCATATATTTT. The entire variable domain, with the rest obtained from reference TRBV7-9 and TRBJ1-3, is as follows: DTGVSQNPRHKITKRGQNVTFRCDPISEHNRLYWYRQTLGQGPEFLTYFQNEAQLEKSRLLSDRFSAERPKGSFSTLEIQRTEQGDSAMYLCASSLSQGGNTIYFGEGSWLTVV.